The clone carrying this T cell receptor (beta chain) was picked up a small number of times. This entry is derived from a study of T cells in Graves' hyperthyroidism and ophthalmopathy. CDR1 is SGHRS, CDR2 YFSETQ, per germline. CDR3 size: 14 residues. With 0 bases removed from V and 3 bases from J, the gap between germline ends came to 9 bases. Amplified TCR beta CDR3 regions derived from RNA transcripts. The HTBI primer set was used in a first-round RT-PCR of the TCR CDR3. TCRdb independently ran MiXCR on the multiplex PCR reads; one entry per CDR3 protein. The sample carries more than 500,000 distinct CDR3 sequences, roughly 15% recorded once.

The chain has TRBV5-1 and TRBJ2-5; D possibly matches TRBD1 or TRBD2 (5 bases each). Sequenced material: blood. This clonotype was sampled from a woman in her thirties or forties with Graves' ophthalmopathy. CDR3 nucleotide sequence: TGCGCCAGCAGCTTGGGAGGGGTAGAAGAGACCCAGTACTTC. Amino acid sequence: CASSLGGVEETQYF.